This T cell receptor (beta chain) was identified in a study of blood T cell repertoires in COVID-19. The overall study: From the United States, Italy and Spain came samples of acute and convalescent COVID-19. Nucleic acid was either cDNA or gDNA, and it came from T cells, B-cell-depleted T cells, or PBMCs.

Original analysis: Estimation of nucleated cell counts relied on the amplification of reference gene primers. The method was immunoSEQ multiplex PCR; TCRdb's version includes in-frame clones alone and lacks a portion of them. V and J calls and clone size are copied from that table; D and trimming were computed from the DNA. The sample shows about 120,000 clones, around 87% of them seen only once. The CDR3 contains 15 residues. V trimming: 4 bases; J trimming: 5 bases; junction bases outside the gene matches: 6. The germline V gene has CDR1 SEHNR and CDR2 FQNEAQ (reference sequence). The rearrangement links TRBV7-9 to TRBJ1-5; 9 bases agree with TRBD1. This sequence originates from a woman aged 70-85 years with acute or convalescent COVID-19. Sequenced input: peripheral blood. For the CDR3, the DNA is TGTGCCAGCAGCTCACAGGGGGCTAGGGATCAGCCCCAGCATTTT. This translates into CASSSQGARDQPQHF. Looking up the rest from reference TRBV7-9 and TRBJ1-5 gives the full variable domain: DTGVSQNPRHKITKRGQNVTFRCDPISEHNRLYWYRQTLGQGPEFLTYFQNEAQLEKSRLLSDRFSAERPKGSFSTLEIQRTEQGDSAMYLCASSSQGARDQPQHFGDGTRLSIL.